Listed below are T cell receptor beta chains from one sample, sequenced in a study of blood T cell repertoires in COVID-19. TCRdb's copy holds only in-frame clones and misses some; the assay was immunoSEQ multiplex PCR. The table includes 120,000 to 150,000 clones, approximately 89% detected once. The sequencing input was peripheral blood. The receptor set was obtained from a human donor in a cohort sampled during active COVID-19. Each CDR3 is given with its conserved first and last residue. Each record gives: V gene, J gene, CDR3 protein.

V: TRBV11-3
J: TRBJ2-2
CDR3: CASSLRTNTGELFF

V: TRBV5-8
J: TRBJ1-2
CDR3: CASSLASRPVGGSGYTF

V: TRBV6-2/TRBV6-3
J: TRBJ1-1
CDR3: CASSRPGGGEGVAFF

V: TRBV28
J: TRBJ1-6
CDR3: CASRVPGRAYNSPLHF

V: TRBV5-1
J: TRBJ2-5
CDR3: CASSLAGTGGETQYF

V: TRBV5-6
J: TRBJ1-3
CDR3: CASSAPGSGNTIYF

V: TRBV14
J: TRBJ1-6
CDR3: CASSGQYNSPLHF

V: TRBV9
J: TRBJ1-2
CDR3: CASTRGTGSRYTF

V: TRBV19
J: TRBJ1-2
CDR3: CASLQDRARKGGYTF

V: TRBV18
J: TRBJ2-7
CDR3: CASSPGTGLIEQYF

V: TRBV7-2
J: TRBJ2-3
CDR3: CASSPTGANTDTQYF

V: TRBV5-4
J: TRBJ2-3
CDR3: CASSSSSADTQYF

V: TRBV7-9
J: TRBJ2-3
CDR3: CASSSPPYRADTQYF

V: TRBV4-3
J: TRBJ1-2
CDR3: CASSQDRGQGAGGYTF

V: TRBV5-5
J: TRBJ2-7
CDR3: CASSLLEEQYF

V: TRBV11-2
J: TRBJ2-1
CDR3: CASSLRLVSYNEQFF

V: TRBV20-1
J: TRBJ2-5
CDR3: CSASPGETQYF

V: TRBV9
J: TRBJ2-3
CDR3: CASSVGAGGITDTQYF

V: TRBV3-1/TRBV3-2
J: TRBJ2-1
CDR3: CASSQTQGGQGFF

V: TRBV5-1
J: TRBJ2-3
CDR3: CASSSIPGQERDTQYF

V: TRBV6-2/TRBV6-3
J: TRBJ1-5
CDR3: CASSYRDQPQHF

V: TRBV7-9
J: TRBJ2-7
CDR3: CASSLGSGHDYEQYF

V: TRBV11-2
J: TRBJ1-2
CDR3: CASSLDGGNYGYTF

V: TRBV5-1
J: TRBJ2-1
CDR3: CASSSNSGSYNEQFF

V: TRBV5-1
J: TRBJ2-1
CDR3: CASSPTGTGTNEQFF

V: TRBV6-1
J: TRBJ2-5
CDR3: CASSEVGRGWETQYF

V: TRBV27
J: TRBJ1-5
CDR3: CASSLPRTGEGNQPQHF

V: TRBV7-9
J: TRBJ2-3
CDR3: CASSLDRFQDTQYF